The T cell receptor beta chain described here comes from a study of T cell repertoires in aging, cancer and after chemotherapy. The CDR3 is 14 amino acids. With 3 bases clipped from V and 7 bases from J, the junction kept 3 bases outside the gene matches. The template was genomic DNA from peripheral blood, not RNA. A mixed TRB-A/B primer pool amplified rearranged TRB by multiplex touch-down PCR. TCRdb re-derived calls from the multiplex PCR reads in MiXCR, one entry per CDR3 protein. The sample comprises thousands of distinct CDR3 sequences, about 30% of which are singletons, and around 10% rests with the top ten.

The chain recombines TRBV12-3 or TRBV12-4 with TRBJ1-2; 12 bases line up with TRBD1. The specimen sequenced was blood. The receptor's source is a human donor in good health. In nucleotides, the CDR3 is TGTGCCAGCAGTTTGGGACAGGGGGCTCGTGGCTACACCTTC. This translates into CASSLGQGARGYTF.